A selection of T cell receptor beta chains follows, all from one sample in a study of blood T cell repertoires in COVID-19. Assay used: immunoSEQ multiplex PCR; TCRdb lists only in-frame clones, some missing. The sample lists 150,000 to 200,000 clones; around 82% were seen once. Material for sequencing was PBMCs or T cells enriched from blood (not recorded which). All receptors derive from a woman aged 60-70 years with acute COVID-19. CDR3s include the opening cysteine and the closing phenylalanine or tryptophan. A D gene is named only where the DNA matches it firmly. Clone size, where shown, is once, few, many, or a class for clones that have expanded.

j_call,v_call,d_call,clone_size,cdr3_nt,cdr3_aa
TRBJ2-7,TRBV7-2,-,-,TGTGCCAGCAGCAGGACTTCCTACGAGCAGTACTTC,CASSRTSYEQYF
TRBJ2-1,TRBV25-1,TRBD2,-,TGTGCCAGCAGGCGGGGCGGGGGGAACTCCAATGAGCAGTTCTTC,CASRRGGGNSNEQFF
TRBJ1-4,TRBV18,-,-,TGTGCCAGCTCCCCGTCGTCGGTACAGAATGAAAAACTGTTTTTT,CASSPSSVQNEKLFF
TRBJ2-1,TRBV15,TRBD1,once,TGTGCCACCAGCAGAGGTGGGACAGGGGCTTCCAATGAGCAGTTCTTC,CATSRGGTGASNEQFF
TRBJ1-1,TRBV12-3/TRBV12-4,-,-,TGTGCCAGCAGTCAACAGGGTTGGGCTGAAGCTTTCTTT,CASSQQGWAEAFF
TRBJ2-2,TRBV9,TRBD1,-,TGTGCCAGCAGCAGACTTGGGGACAGGGGGCCCGGGGAGCTGTTTTTT,CASSRLGDRGPGELFF
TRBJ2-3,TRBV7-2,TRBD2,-,TGTGCCAGCAGCTTCGGTGTGGCGGGGGGGCGAATGGATACGCAGTATTTT,CASSFGVAGGRMDTQYF
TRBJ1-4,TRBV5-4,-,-,TGTGCCAGCAGCCCACGGGGGGCGTCAACTAATGAAAAACTGTTTTTT,CASSPRGASTNEKLFF
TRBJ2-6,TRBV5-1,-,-,TGCGCCAGCAGCTTGGAGGGGGTTCAGGCTGGGGCCAACGTCCTGACTTTC,CASSLEGVQAGANVLTF
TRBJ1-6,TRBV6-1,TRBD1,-,TGTGCCAGCAGTGAGACAGGGGGTCTGAATAATTCACCCCTCCACTTT,CASSETGGLNNSPLHF
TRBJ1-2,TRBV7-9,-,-,TGTGCCAGCAGCTTAGCCACCCAGGCTGGATATGGCTACACCTTC,CASSLATQAGYGYTF
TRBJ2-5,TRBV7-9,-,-,TGTGCCAGCAGCTCGAGACTTTTTATGGAGACCCAGTACTTC,CASSSRLFMETQYF
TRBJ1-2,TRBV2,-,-,TGTGCCAGCAGTTTTCAGGGGCTGGATGGCTACACCTTC,CASSFQGLDGYTF
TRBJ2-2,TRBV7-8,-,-,TGTGCCAGCAGCCAGACAACCGGGGAGCTGTTTTTT,CASSQTTGELFF
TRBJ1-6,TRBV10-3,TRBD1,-,TGTGCCATCAGTTTTGGACAGGATGATAATTCACCCCTCCACTTT,CAISFGQDDNSPLHF
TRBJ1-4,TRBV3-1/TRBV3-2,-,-,TGTGCCAGCAGCCAGGAGGGAACTAATGAAAAACTGTTTTTT,CASSQEGTNEKLFF
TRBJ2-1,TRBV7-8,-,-,TGTGCCAGCAGCTTAGGAGTTTTGAATGAGCAGTTCTTC,CASSLGVLNEQFF
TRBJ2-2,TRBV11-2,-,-,TGTGCCAGCAGCTTAGGAGAGGGTAGGACCGGGGAGCTGTTTTTT,CASSLGEGRTGELFF
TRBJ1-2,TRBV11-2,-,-,TGTGCCAGCAGCCGGGGGTGGAGTTATGGCTACACCTTC,CASSRGWSYGYTF
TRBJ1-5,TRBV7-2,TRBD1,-,TGTGCCAGCAGCTTAGTTATACAGGGGAAGCAGCCCCAGCATTTT,CASSLVIQGKQPQHF
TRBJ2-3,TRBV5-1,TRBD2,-,TGCGCCAGCAGGGGACTAGTCGCCTCTAGCACAGATACGCAGTATTTT,CASRGLVASSTDTQYF
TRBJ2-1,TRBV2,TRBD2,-,TGTGCCAGCAGCGACTTCTTTGGAAGACTAGCGGGGACCTCCTACAATGAGCAGTTCTTC,CASSDFFGRLAGTSYNEQFF
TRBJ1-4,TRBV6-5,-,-,TGTGCCAGCAGTTACGATGGGAGGTCTAATGAAAAACTGTTTTTT,CASSYDGRSNEKLFF
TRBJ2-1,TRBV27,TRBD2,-,TGTGCCAGTCATTCAGCGGGGGTCCCATTAAATGAGCAGTTCTTC,CASHSAGVPLNEQFF
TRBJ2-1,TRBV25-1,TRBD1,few,TGTGCCAGCAGTTCCACCGAACAGGGGTACAATGAGCAGTTCTTC,CASSSTEQGYNEQFF
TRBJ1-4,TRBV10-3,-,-,TGTGCCATCAGTGAGGCTCGGGCTAATGAAAAACTGTTTTTT,CAISEARANEKLFF
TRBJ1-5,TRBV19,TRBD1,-,TGTGCCAGTACCTGGACAGGGGACTACAATCAGCCCCAGCATTTT,CASTWTGDYNQPQHF
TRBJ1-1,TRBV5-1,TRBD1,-,TGCGCCAGCAGCACAGACAGGGGTGTTAACACTGAAGCTTTCTTT,CASSTDRGVNTEAFF
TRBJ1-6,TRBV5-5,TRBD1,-,TGTGCCAGCATGGGGACAGCTGGATATGGTTCACCCCTCCACTTT,CASMGTAGYGSPLHF
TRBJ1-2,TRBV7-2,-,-,TGTGCCAGCAGGGGGCCGCAGGGCTACACCTTC,CASRGPQGYTF
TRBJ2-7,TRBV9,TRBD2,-,TGTGCCAGCAGCCCTTCCGGGACTAGAACCTACGAGCAGTACTTC,CASSPSGTRTYEQYF
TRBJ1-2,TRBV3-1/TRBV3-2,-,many,TGTGCCAGCAGCAACAGGCTGAACTATGGCTACACCTTC,CASSNRLNYGYTF
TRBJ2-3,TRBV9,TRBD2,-,TGTGCCAGCAGCGTAGGGCTAGCGGGGAGGGGCACAGATACGCAGTATTTT,CASSVGLAGRGTDTQYF
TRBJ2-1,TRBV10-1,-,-,TGCGCCAGCAGTGTAAACAGGGTTACGAATGAGCAGTTCTTC,CASSVNRVTNEQFF
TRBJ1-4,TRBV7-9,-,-,TGTGCCAGCAGCTTAGCGGGAGATGATGAAAAACTGTTTTTT,CASSLAGDDEKLFF
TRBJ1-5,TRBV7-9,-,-,TGTGCCAGCAGCTTAGCGGGCGAGGGACAGCCCCAGCATTTT,CASSLAGEGQPQHF
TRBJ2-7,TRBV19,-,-,TGTGCCAGTAGCCCCAGCGGGTACGAGCAGTACTTC,CASSPSGYEQYF
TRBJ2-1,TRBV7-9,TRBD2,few,TGTGCCAGCAGCCCTAGCGGGCGCCCCTCCAATGAGCAGTTCTTC,CASSPSGRPSNEQFF
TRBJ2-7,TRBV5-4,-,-,TGTGCCAGCAGTAGGTTCCCGGGGGAGGAGCAGTACTTC,CASSRFPGEEQYF
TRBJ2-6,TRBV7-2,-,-,TGTGCCAGCAGCTCGAACACAGACTCTGGGGCCAACGTCCTGACTTTC,CASSSNTDSGANVLTF
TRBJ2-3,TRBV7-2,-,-,TGTGCCAGCAGCCAAACTAGGGATACGCAGTATTTT,CASSQTRDTQYF